This T cell receptor beta chain was retrieved from a study of blood T cells in healthy people across ages. V was pared by 0 bases and J by 4 bases, with 18 bases between. The CDR3 runs to 17 residues. Germline CDR1 and CDR2: SGHDN and FVKESK. Comments on this clonotype: Its antigen is not identified.

A second roughly 6 to 12 cycle PCR used barcoded and J-beta primers. The template-switch adaptor, which had 12 random nucleotides, put a tag on each cDNA molecule. TCRdb fed the 5' RACE reads into MiXCR, producing one record per CDR3 protein. The sample yields hundreds of thousands of distinct CDR3 sequences, roughly three fifths seen once. General observations from the study: Across the age range, TCR beta diversity per million T cells fell in a roughly linear way.

Donor samples were obtained from healthy Caucasian individuals from Russia, aged about 6 to 90. The chain couples TRBV14 to TRBJ1-2, with a tentative D call TRBD1 (5 bases). Source material: blood. This clonotype was obtained from a man in his forties or fifties in good health. CDR3 sequence (DNA): TGTGCCAGCAGCCAAGATCTGGGGCAGGCCCTTTTCTATGGCTACACCTTC. It encodes CASSQDLGQALFYGYTF.